These T cell receptor beta chains were read from a single sample in a study of T cells in Graves' hyperthyroidism and ophthalmopathy. MiXCR, applied by TCRdb to the multiplex PCR reads, yields one record per CDR3 protein. In the table there are 300,000 to 400,000 distinct CDR3 sequences, 21% of which are singletons. The sample taken for sequencing was blood. The source is a woman in her fifties or sixties with Graves' hyperthyroidism. CDR3s include the opening cysteine and the closing phenylalanine or tryptophan. Each record gives: V gene, J gene, D gene, clone size, CDR3 DNA, CDR3 protein. The D gene is left open where the match is weak. A clone size is listed for some rows: how often the clone was seen (once, few, many), or a class if it is expanded.

TRBV5-1	TRBJ1-1	-	few	TGCGCCAGCAGTCCGATCGCTTCAGGGGCAGGAACTGAAGCTTTCTTT	CASSPIASGAGTEAFF
TRBV20-1	TRBJ1-3	TRBD1	many	TGCAGTGCTAGACCACCCCCTGGACAGGGTGCTGGAAACACCATATATTTT	CSARPPPGQGAGNTIYF
TRBV7-9	TRBJ2-6	-	-	TGTGCCAGCGACGAGGGTGACGGGGCCAACGTCCTGACTTTC	CASDEGDGANVLTF
TRBV15	TRBJ2-3	TRBD1	-	TGTGCCACCAGCAGAGCTTGGGCAGGGGGCAGGACAGATACGCAGTATTTT	CATSRAWAGGRTDTQYF
TRBV5-1	TRBJ1-1	TRBD1	-	TGCGCCAGCAGCTCCGGGACAGGAGGGAGCACTGAAGCTTTCTTT	CASSSGTGGSTEAFF
TRBV30	TRBJ1-6	TRBD1	-	TGTGCCTGGAGCGCAAACCCCCTCGAACGTGGGACAGCCTATAATTCACCCCTCCACTTT	CAWSANPLERGTAYNSPLHF
TRBV7-2	TRBJ1-5	-	many	TGTGCCAGCAGCTTGGGGGTCGGGCAGCCCCAGCATTTT	CASSLGVGQPQHF
TRBV9	TRBJ2-2	-	few	TGTGCCAGCAGCGTAGGAGGGAGACCGAACACCGGGGAGCTGTTTTTT	CASSVGGRPNTGELFF
TRBV5-8	TRBJ1-4	TRBD1	few	TGTGCCAGCAGCTTGGGGGACAGGGGTAATGAAAAACTGTTTTTT	CASSLGDRGNEKLFF
TRBV28	TRBJ2-5	TRBD2	many	TGTGCCAGCAGTCCCCCCAGCGGGGGGCAAGAGACCCAGTACTTC	CASSPPSGGQETQYF
TRBV4-1	TRBJ1-2	TRBD1	-	TGCGCCAGCAGCCAATCGGGACAGGGGGCGCCTTATGGCTACACCTTC	CASSQSGQGAPYGYTF
TRBV20-1	TRBJ1-1	TRBD1	many	TGCAGTGCTACAAGACAGGGAGTGAACACTGAAGCTTTCTTT	CSATRQGVNTEAFF
TRBV28	TRBJ2-2	-	-	TGTGCCAGCAGCGCACACAACACCGGGGAGCTGTTGTTT	CASSAHNTGELLF
TRBV30	TRBJ1-4	TRBD1	few	TGTGCCTGGAGTCCGTCAGGGGGGGAACTGTTTTTT	CAWSPSGGELFF
TRBV5-1	TRBJ1-6	TRBD1	many	TGCGCCAGCAGCTTGGGGACAGGCACCGCGGGCCCCACGGGTCGCCTCCACTTT	CASSLGTGTAGPTGRLHF
TRBV4-1	TRBJ1-2	-	few	TGCGCCAGCAGCCAAGATAGTTATGAGTCTAACTATGGCTACACCTTC	CASSQDSYESNYGYTF
TRBV20-1	TRBJ1-1	-	-	TGCAGTGCTCCAGGACGAACCCAGGTCGCTGAAGCTTTCTTT	CSAPGRTQVAEAFF
TRBV3-1	TRBJ1-1	-	many	TGTGCCAGCAGCCAAGTGTTCAGGGGGAACACTGAAGCTTTCTTT	CASSQVFRGNTEAFF
TRBV9	TRBJ2-1	-	once	TGTGCCAGCAGCGTATCCACCGGGGCCAATGAGCAGTTCTTC	CASSVSTGANEQFF
TRBV3-1	TRBJ1-2	TRBD1	many	TGTGCCAGCAGCCCGAATCCGGGACAGGCGGCTTCCCTTGGGGGCTACACCTTC	CASSPNPGQAASLGGYTF
TRBV19	TRBJ1-2	-	-	TGTGCCAGTACCAAGGGGTTGTTGGATGGCTACACCTTC	CASTKGLLDGYTF
TRBV28	TRBJ2-2	TRBD2	many	TGTGCCAGCAGTTACAGCGGGAGGAGTACCGGGGAGCTGTTTTTT	CASSYSGRSTGELFF
TRBV6-2/TRBV6-3	TRBJ2-7	-	-	TGTGCCAGTGGGCATGCACAGGGGAGGTTGGGGTCCTACGAGCAGTACTTC	CASGHAQGRLGSYEQYF
TRBV20-1	TRBJ1-1	-	many	TGCAGTGCTCCCCGACAGGTAGGGGATGAAGCTTTCTTT	CSAPRQVGDEAFF
TRBV2	TRBJ2-1	TRBD2	-	TGTGCCAGCAGGGGCATAAGCGGGAGAGAGCAGTTCTTC	CASRGISGREQFF
TRBV28	TRBJ2-7	-	many	TGTGCCAGCAGTTTAGACAGGGAGGCAAGCTCCTACGAGCAGTACTTC	CASSLDREASSYEQYF
TRBV6-1	TRBJ2-3	TRBD1	few	TGTGCCAGCACTACAGACAGGGGGCTGTGGACAGATACGCAGTATTTT	CASTTDRGLWTDTQYF
TRBV6-1	TRBJ1-4	-	few	TGTGCCAGCAGCGACGGAACAACTAATGAAAAACTGTTTTTT	CASSDGTTNEKLFF
TRBV6-1	TRBJ2-1	-	many	TGTGCCAGCAGCCCAAGGGGGGGATACGCCTACAATGAGCAGTTCTTC	CASSPRGGYAYNEQFF
TRBV7-2	TRBJ1-2	-	many	TGTGCCAGCAGCCCCCGGTTGGGCGGCTACACCTTC	CASSPRLGGYTF
TRBV9	TRBJ1-2	TRBD1	few	TGTGCCAGCAGCGTAGCTGGGGACAGGGATAATGGCTACACCTTC	CASSVAGDRDNGYTF
TRBV5-1	TRBJ1-4	TRBD1	many	TGCGCCAGCAGCTTAAGGGGGCAAGGTGAAAAACTGTTTTTT	CASSLRGQGEKLFF
TRBV28	TRBJ2-7	TRBD1	many	TGTGCCAGCGGAATCCGGGACAGGGGCCCCGAGCAGTACTTC	CASGIRDRGPEQYF
TRBV20-1	TRBJ1-1	-	-	TGCAGTGCTAGAGGAAGATGGGGGTCTGAAGCTTTCTTT	CSARGRWGSEAFF
TRBV6-2/TRBV6-3	TRBJ2-1	TRBD2	-	TGTGCCAGCAGTTACCGACTAGCGAGGGATGAGCAGTTCTTC	CASSYRLARDEQFF
TRBV5-1	TRBJ1-5	-	-	TGCGCCAGCAGCCGGGGCCTAAATCAGCCCCAGCATTTT	CASSRGLNQPQHF
TRBV2	TRBJ2-5	TRBD2	many	TGTGCCAGCAGGGGAGGTCTAGCGGGGGGGGAGACCCAGTACTTC	CASRGGLAGGETQYF
TRBV28	TRBJ2-1	TRBD1	few	TGTGCCAGCAGTCTGCCGGGACAGAGCTACAATGAGCAGTTCTTC	CASSLPGQSYNEQFF
TRBV9	TRBJ1-6	TRBD1	once	TGTGCCAGCAGCGCTTTGACAGGGGTCGGGTCACCCCTCCACTTT	CASSALTGVGSPLHF
TRBV5-4	TRBJ2-2	TRBD2	few	TGTGCCAGCAGCTGGAGCGGGAGGGCCGGCACCGGGGAGCTGTTTTTT	CASSWSGRAGTGELFF
TRBV18	TRBJ2-7	-	-	TGTGCCAGCTCACCCGGTGGGGGCGGAAACTACGAGCAGTACTTC	CASSPGGGGNYEQYF
TRBV6-1	TRBJ1-5	-	few	TGTGCCAGCAGTAACAGTGGAATTAGCAATCAGCCCCAGCATTTT	CASSNSGISNQPQHF
TRBV6-1	TRBJ2-5	-	many	TGTGCCAGCACAGCCCAAGAGACCCAGTACTTC	CASTAQETQYF
TRBV12-3/TRBV12-4	TRBJ2-1	TRBD2	many	TGTGCCAGCAGCCCGACTAGCGGGAGATTCGATGAGCAGTTCTTC	CASSPTSGRFDEQFF
TRBV7-2	TRBJ2-2	TRBD2	-	TGTGCCAGCAGCTTCACTAGCGGGGGGGCCGCCGGGGAGCTGTTTTTT	CASSFTSGGAAGELFF
TRBV28	TRBJ1-4	TRBD1	-	TGTGCCAGCAGTTTACCCGGGACAGGGGGCGAGAAACTGTTTTTT	CASSLPGTGGEKLFF
TRBV28	TRBJ1-1	-	many	TGTGCCAGCATCAGGGGTAACACTGAAGCTTTCTTT	CASIRGNTEAFF
TRBV6-2/TRBV6-3	TRBJ2-7	TRBD1	-	TGTGCCAGCGGGGACAGGGGGCGCCACGAGCAGTACTTC	CASGDRGRHEQYF
TRBV28	TRBJ2-3	TRBD2	many	TGTGCCAGCAGTTTCCTTTCCCCGGCTAGCGGGAGAGATACGCAGTATTTT	CASSFLSPASGRDTQYF
TRBV28	TRBJ2-7	-	many	TGTGCCAGCAGTTTACGGGGACCGGGACAAATCTACGAGCAGTACTTC	CASSLRGPGQIYEQYF
TRBV11-3	TRBJ2-1	-	many	TGTGCCAGCAGCTTATCTTCGTACTACAATGAGCAGTTCTTC	CASSLSSYYNEQFF
TRBV5-1	TRBJ2-5	-	many	TGCGCCAGCAGCAGGTCCGGGGTAAACCAAGAGACCCAGTACTTC	CASSRSGVNQETQYF
TRBV10-3	TRBJ1-5	TRBD1	few	TGTGCCATCAGTGTTACAGGGGGCGTGCAGCCCCAGCATTTT	CAISVTGGVQPQHF
TRBV28	TRBJ1-5	-	many	TGTGCCAGCAGGATCCTAGGTCGCCAGCCCCAGCATTTT	CASRILGRQPQHF
TRBV6-5	TRBJ1-2	-	-	TGTGCCAGCAGTTACTCCCCTAGTTCTAACTATGGCTACACCTTC	CASSYSPSSNYGYTF
TRBV20-1	TRBJ1-2	-	-	TGCAGTGCTAGAACCCCAGTCTCTCCCAATGGCTACACCTTC	CSARTPVSPNGYTF
TRBV11-2	TRBJ2-7	-	once	TGTGCCAGCAGCACACTTACCCGCCTCGAGCAGTACTTC	CASSTLTRLEQYF
TRBV6-2/TRBV6-3	TRBJ1-1	-	many	TGTGCCAGCAGTTACTCCGGGTTCGGCACTGAAGCTTTCTTT	CASSYSGFGTEAFF
TRBV7-2	TRBJ2-3	TRBD2	many	TGTGCCAGCAGCCAGGGCGGGGGGACGCAGTATTTT	CASSQGGGTQYF